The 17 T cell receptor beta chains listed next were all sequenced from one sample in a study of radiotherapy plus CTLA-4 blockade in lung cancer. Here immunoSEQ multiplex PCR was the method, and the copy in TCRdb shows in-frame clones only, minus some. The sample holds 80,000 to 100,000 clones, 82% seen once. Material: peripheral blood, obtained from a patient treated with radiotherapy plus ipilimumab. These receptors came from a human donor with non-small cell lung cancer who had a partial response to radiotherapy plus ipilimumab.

CDR3 amino acids: CASSLGAGWNTEAFF. The CDR3 nucleotides read TGTGCCAGCAGCTTAGGCGCAGGCTGGAACACTGAAGCTTTCTTT. The rearrangement uses TRBV7-2 and TRBJ1-1; D not certain. CDR1 SGHTA and CDR2 FQGNSA come from the germline V gene. The V and J ends lost 1 base and 1 base respectively, with 10 bases between them. The CDR3 loop spans 15 amino acids.

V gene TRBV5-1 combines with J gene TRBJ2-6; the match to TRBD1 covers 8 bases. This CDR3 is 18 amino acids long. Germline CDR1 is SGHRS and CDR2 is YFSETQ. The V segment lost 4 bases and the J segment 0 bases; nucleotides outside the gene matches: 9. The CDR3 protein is CASSTTGTGPSGANVLTF. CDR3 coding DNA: TGCGCCAGCAGCACCACCGGGACAGGACCCTCTGGGGCCAACGTCCTGACTTTC.

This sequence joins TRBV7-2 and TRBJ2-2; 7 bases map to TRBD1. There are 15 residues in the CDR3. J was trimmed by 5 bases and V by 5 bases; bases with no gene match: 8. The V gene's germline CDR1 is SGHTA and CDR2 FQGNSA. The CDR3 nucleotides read TGTGCCAGCAGCCTGGGACAGTTGGGGACCGGGGAGCTGTTTTTT. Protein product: CASSLGQLGTGELFF.

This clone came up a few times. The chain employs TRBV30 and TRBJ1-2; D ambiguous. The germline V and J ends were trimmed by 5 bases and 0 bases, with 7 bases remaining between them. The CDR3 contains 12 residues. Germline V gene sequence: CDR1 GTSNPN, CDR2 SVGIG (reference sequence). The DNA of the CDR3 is TGTGCCTGGGTCCGGGCTAACTATGGCTACACCTTC. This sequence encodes CAWVRANYGYTF.

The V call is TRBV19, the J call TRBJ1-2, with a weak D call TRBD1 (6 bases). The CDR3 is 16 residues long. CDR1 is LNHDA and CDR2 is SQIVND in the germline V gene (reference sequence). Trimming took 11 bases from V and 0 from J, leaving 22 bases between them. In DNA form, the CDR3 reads TGTGCCGAGGGCGGACGGGACAATCATACTAACTATGGCTACACCTTC. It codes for CAEGGRDNHTNYGYTF.

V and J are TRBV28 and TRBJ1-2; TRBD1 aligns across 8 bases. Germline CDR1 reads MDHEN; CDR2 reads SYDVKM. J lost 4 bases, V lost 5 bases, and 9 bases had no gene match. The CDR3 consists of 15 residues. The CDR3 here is CASSPFRGRVYGYTF. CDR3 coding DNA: TGTGCCAGCAGTCCTTTCAGGGGGCGCGTCTATGGCTACACCTTC.

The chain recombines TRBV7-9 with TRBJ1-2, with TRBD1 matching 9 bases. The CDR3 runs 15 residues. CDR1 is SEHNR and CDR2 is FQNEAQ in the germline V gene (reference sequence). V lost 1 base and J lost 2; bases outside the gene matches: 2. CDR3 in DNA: TGTGCCAGCAGCTTAGGCACAGGGGGCAACTATGGCTACACCTTC. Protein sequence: CASSLGTGGNYGYTF.

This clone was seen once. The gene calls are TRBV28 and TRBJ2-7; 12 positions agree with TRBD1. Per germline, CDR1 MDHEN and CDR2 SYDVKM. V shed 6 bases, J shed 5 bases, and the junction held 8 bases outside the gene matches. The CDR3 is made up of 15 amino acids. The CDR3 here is CASSETGTGGDEQYF. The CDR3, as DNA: TGTGCCAGCAGCGAGACCGGGACAGGGGGCGACGAGCAGTACTTC.

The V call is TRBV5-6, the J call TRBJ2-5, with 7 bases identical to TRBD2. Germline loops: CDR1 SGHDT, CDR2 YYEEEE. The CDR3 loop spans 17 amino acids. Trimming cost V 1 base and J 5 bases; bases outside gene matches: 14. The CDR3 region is CASSLFRGSAQPETQYF. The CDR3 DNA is TGTGCCAGCAGCTTGTTTCGCGGGAGTGCTCAGCCGGAGACCCAGTACTTC.

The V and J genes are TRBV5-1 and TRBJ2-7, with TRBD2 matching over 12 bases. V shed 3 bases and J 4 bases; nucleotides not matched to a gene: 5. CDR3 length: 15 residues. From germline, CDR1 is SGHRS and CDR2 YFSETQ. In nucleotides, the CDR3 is TGCGCCAGCAGCTCGGAACTAGCGGGAGGTTACGAGCAGTACTTC. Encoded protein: CASSSELAGGYEQYF.

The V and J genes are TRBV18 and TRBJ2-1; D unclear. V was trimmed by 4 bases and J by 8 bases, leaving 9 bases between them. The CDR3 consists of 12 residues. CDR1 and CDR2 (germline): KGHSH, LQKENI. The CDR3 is CASSLFPDEQFF. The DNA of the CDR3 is TGTGCCAGCTCACTCTTCCCGGATGAGCAGTTCTTC.

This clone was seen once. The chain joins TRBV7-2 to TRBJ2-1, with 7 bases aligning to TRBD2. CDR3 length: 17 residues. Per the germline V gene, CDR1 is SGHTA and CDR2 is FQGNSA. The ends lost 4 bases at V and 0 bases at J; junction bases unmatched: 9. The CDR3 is CASSSPGRGTSYNEQFF. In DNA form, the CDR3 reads TGTGCCAGCAGCTCGCCCGGGCGGGGGACCTCCTACAATGAGCAGTTCTTC.

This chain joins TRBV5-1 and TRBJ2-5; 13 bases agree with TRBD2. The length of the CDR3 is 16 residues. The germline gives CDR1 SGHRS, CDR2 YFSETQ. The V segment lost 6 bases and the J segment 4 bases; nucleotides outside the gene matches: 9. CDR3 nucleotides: TGCGCCAGCACCCTGGGGACTAGCGGGGCCGGAGAGACCCAGTACTTC. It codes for CASTLGTSGAGETQYF.

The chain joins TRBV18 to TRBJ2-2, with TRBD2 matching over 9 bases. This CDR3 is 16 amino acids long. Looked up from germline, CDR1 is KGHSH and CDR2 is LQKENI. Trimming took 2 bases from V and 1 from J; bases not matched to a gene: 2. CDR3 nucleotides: TGTGCCAGCTCACCAACACTAGCGGGGAACACCGGGGAGCTGTTTTTT. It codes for CASSPTLAGNTGELFF.

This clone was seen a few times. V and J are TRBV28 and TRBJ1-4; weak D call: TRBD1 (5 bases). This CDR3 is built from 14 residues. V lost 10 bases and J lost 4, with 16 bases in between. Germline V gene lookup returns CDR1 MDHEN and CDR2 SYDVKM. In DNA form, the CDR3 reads TGTGCCACTCAGTGGGGGGGAGTTAATGAAAAACTGTTTTTT. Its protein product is CATQWGGVNEKLFF.

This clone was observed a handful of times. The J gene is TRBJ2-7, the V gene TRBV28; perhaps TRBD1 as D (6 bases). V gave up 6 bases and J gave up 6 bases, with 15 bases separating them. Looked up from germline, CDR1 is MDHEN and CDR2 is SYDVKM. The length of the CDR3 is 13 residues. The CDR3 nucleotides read TGTGCCAGCAGCTCCGGCCGACAGGCCGAGCAGTACTTC. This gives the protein CASSSGRQAEQYF. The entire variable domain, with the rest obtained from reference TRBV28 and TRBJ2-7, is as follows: DVKVTQSSRYLVKRTGEKVFLECVQDMDHENMFWYRQDPGLGLRLIYFSYDVKMKEKGDIPEGYSVSREKKERFSLILESASTNQTSMYLCASSSGRQAEQYFGPGTRLTVT.

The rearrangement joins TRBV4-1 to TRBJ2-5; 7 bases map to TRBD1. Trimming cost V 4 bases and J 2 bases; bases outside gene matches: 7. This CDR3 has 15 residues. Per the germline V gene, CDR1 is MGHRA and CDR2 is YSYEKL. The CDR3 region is CASSLGAGGQETQYF. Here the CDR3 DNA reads TGCGCCAGCAGCCTTGGGGCAGGGGGTCAAGAGACCCAGTACTTC.